These 24 T cell receptor beta chains share one sample of origin, sequenced in a study of blood T cell repertoires in COVID-19. Sequencing used immunoSEQ multiplex PCR; TCRdb keeps in-frame clones, though not all of them. The top ten hold roughly 2% of the sample, which has some 83,000 clones, roughly nine tenths seen once. Sequencing used peripheral blood. These receptors were collected from a man aged 50-60 years with acute or convalescent COVID-19.

The gene calls are TRBV19 and TRBJ2-1; perhaps TRBD2 as D (6 bases). From germline, CDR1 is LNHDA and CDR2 SQIVND (reference sequence). Trimming stripped 1 base from V and 0 bases from J, with 7 bases between. This CDR3 region has 15 residues. Here the CDR3 reads CASSIAGDSYNEQFF. The CDR3 nucleotides are TGTGCCAGTAGTATAGCGGGGGACTCCTACAATGAGCAGTTCTTC.

The CDR3 loop is CASSPGQYEAFF. The CDR3 coding sequence is TGTGCCAGCTCACCGGGACAGTATGAAGCTTTCTTT. The V and J genes are TRBV18 and TRBJ1-1; 7 bases fit TRBD1. Germline V lookup: CDR1 KGHSH, CDR2 LQKENI. This CDR3 contains 12 residues. The trim removed 3 bases at V and 7 bases at J, leaving 2 bases unmatched.

The CDR3 region is CASSQLREADTQYF. CDR3 nucleotide sequence: TGCGCCAGCAGCCAACTGCGGGAGGCGGATACGCAGTATTTT. The rearrangement joins TRBV4-1 to TRBJ2-3; TRBD2 agrees at 8 bases. Germline V gene sequence: CDR1 MGHRA, CDR2 YSYEKL. V lost 2 bases and J lost 6; bases outside the gene matches: 4. The CDR3 is made up of 14 amino acids.

J is TRBJ2-1 and V is TRBV11-2, with D perhaps TRBD2 (6 bases). The V end was cut by 1 base, the J end by 4 bases, with 20 bases between. The CDR3 runs to 18 residues. Per the germline V gene, CDR1 is SGHAT and CDR2 is FQNNGV. The CDR3: CASSLVEGGGLSYNEQFF. CDR3 nucleotides: TGTGCCAGCAGCTTAGTAGAGGGCGGAGGGTTATCTTACAATGAGCAGTTCTTC.

The chain carries TRBV4-3 and TRBJ2-1; D may be TRBD1 (6 bases). CDR3 length: 15 residues. The V and J ends lost 1 base and 4 bases respectively, with 11 bases between them. Germline-derived CDR1 and CDR2 are LGHNA and YSLEER. The CDR3 region is CASSQAPQGYNEQFF. The CDR3 DNA reads TGCGCCAGCAGCCAAGCTCCACAGGGATACAATGAGCAGTTCTTC.

The chain joins TRBV9 to TRBJ2-3; 9 nucleotides agree with TRBD1. Germline V gives CDR1 SGDLS, CDR2 YYNGEE. The CDR3 contains 18 residues. The V segment lost 0 bases and the J segment 3 bases; nucleotides outside the gene matches: 11. DNA of the CDR3: TGTGCCAGCAGCGTAGAAGGACAGGGGAGTGTAATAACAGATACGCAGTATTTT. This codes for CASSVEGQGSVITDTQYF.

The chain carries TRBV4-1 and TRBJ2-6, with D perhaps TRBD1 (6 bases). CDR1 MGHRA and CDR2 YSYEKL come from the germline V gene. The germline V and J ends were trimmed by 0 bases and 2 bases, with 17 bases remaining between them. The CDR3 is 19 residues long. The CDR3: CASSQEGTGWGPGANVLTF. The CDR3 bases are TGCGCCAGCAGCCAAGAGGGAACAGGGTGGGGTCCTGGGGCCAACGTCCTGACTTTC.

V is TRBV6-5 and J is TRBJ1-1; D ambiguous. Germline-derived CDR1 and CDR2 are MNHEY and SVGAGI. The V end was cut by 0 bases, the J end by 1 base, with 12 bases between. The CDR3 is 16 amino acids. CDR3 nucleotide sequence: TGTGCCAGCAGTTACTCGTACAGACCCCAGAACACTGAAGCTTTCTTT. Translating it yields CASSYSYRPQNTEAFF.

The chain combines TRBV5-8 with TRBJ2-3, with TRBD1 as a possible D gene (6 bases). The V end lost 4 bases, the J end lost 5 bases, and 14 bases lay between the germline ends. This CDR3 region has 14 residues. The germline V gene has CDR1 SGHTS and CDR2 YDEGEE. CDR3 residues: CASSPGQNIDTQYF. CDR3 DNA: TGTGCCAGCAGCCCCGGACAGAATATAGATACGCAGTATTTT.

This chain joins TRBV19 and TRBJ2-5; D is possibly TRBD1 (6 bases). This CDR3 contains 16 residues. The germline gives CDR1 LNHDA, CDR2 SQIVND (reference sequence). Trimming took 2 bases from V and 3 from J, leaving 16 bases between them. The CDR3 loop reads CASSINGRGSEETQYF. CDR3 coding DNA: TGTGCCAGTAGTATAAATGGCAGGGGATCCGAAGAGACCCAGTACTTC. Together with reference TRBV19 and TRBJ2-5, the CDR3 gives the full variable domain: DGGITQSPKYLFRKEGQNVTLSCEQNLNHDAMYWYRQDPGQGLRLIYYSQIVNDFQKGDIAEGYSVSREKKESFPLTVTSAQKNPTAFYLCASSINGRGSEETQYFGPGTRLLVL.

The chain couples TRBV11-2 to TRBJ2-1; possibly TRBD1 for D (6 bases). V dropped 1 base and J dropped 3 bases, with 13 bases sitting between them. CDR1 is SGHAT and CDR2 is FQNNGV in the germline V gene. The CDR3 extends over 16 amino acids. DNA of the CDR3: TGTGCCAGCAGCTTAGCCTGGCAGGGGTACTACAATGAGCAGTTCTTC. Protein product: CASSLAWQGYYNEQFF.

The J gene is TRBJ2-2, the V gene TRBV2, with a weak D call TRBD2 (5 bases). This CDR3 contains 18 residues. The germline gives CDR1 SNHLY, CDR2 FYNNEI. V was trimmed by 1 base and J by 1 base, leaving 16 bases between them. The CDR3 nucleotides are TGTGCCAGCAGTGAAGAAGTCTGGGCAGCGGAGAACACCGGGGAGCTGTTTTTT. Protein sequence: CASSEEVWAAENTGELFF.

This clone was recorded once. The V gene is TRBV5-4, the J gene TRBJ2-2; the D gene is possibly TRBD1 (5 bases). Trimming took off 2 bases at V and 1 base at J, with 15 bases between the two ends. Germline loops: CDR1 SGHNT, CDR2 YYREEE (reference sequence). The CDR3 has 17 residues. CDR3 in DNA: TGTGCCAGCAGCTTTAGACCCACAGGCGTGAACACCGGGGAGCTGTTTTTT. It encodes CASSFRPTGVNTGELFF.

The chain joins TRBV7-8 to TRBJ1-5, with 9 bases matching TRBD1. Trimming took 8 bases from V and 0 from J; bases not matched to a gene: 14. Germline V gene sequence: CDR1 SGHVS, CDR2 FQNEAQ. This CDR3 is built from 18 residues. This CDR3 reads CASSLLTGGEGSNQPQHF. The CDR3, as DNA: TGTGCCAGCTCACTCCTCACAGGGGGCGAAGGTAGCAATCAGCCCCAGCATTTT.

The V gene is TRBV24-1, the J gene TRBJ1-2; D may be TRBD1 (6 bases). CDR1 and CDR2 (germline): KGHDR, SFDVKD. The CDR3 is 15 amino acids. Deletions cut 5 bases from V and 7 bases from J, with 19 bases between. Written as DNA, the CDR3 is TGTGCCACCAGTGCCACCGGGAGGGGGTTCCCTGGCTACACCTTC. This translates into CATSATGRGFPGYTF.

The chain employs TRBV10-2 and TRBJ1-1, with a possible D match to TRBD1 (6 bases). Germline V gives CDR1 WSHSY, CDR2 SAAADI. This CDR3 contains 12 residues. V shed 6 bases and J shed 8 bases, with 13 bases lying between them. CDR3 in amino acids: CASSQSTGEAFF. CDR3 nucleotides: TGCGCCAGCAGCCAATCGACAGGCGAAGCTTTCTTT.

V usage is TRBV3-1 (or the pseudogene TRBV3-2) and J usage is TRBJ2-6; D might be TRBD1 (5 bases). The CDR3 consists of 16 residues. Germline V CDR1 and CDR2: LGHDT, YNNKEL (reference sequence). With 0 bases removed from V and 2 bases from J, the gap between germline ends came to 8 bases. CDR3 nucleotide sequence: TGTGCCAGCAGCCAAGATTTCAGGGCTGGGGCCAACGTCCTGACTTTC. Residues: CASSQDFRAGANVLTF.

This clone showed up just once. The chain has TRBV19 and TRBJ1-2, with 8 bases lining up with TRBD1. Per germline, CDR1 LNHDA and CDR2 SQIVND (reference sequence). The trim removed 4 bases at V and 6 bases at J, leaving 16 bases unmatched. The CDR3 spans 17 residues. CDR3 sequence reads: CASSSYIRTGPLHGYTF. CDR3 DNA sequence: TGTGCCAGTAGTAGCTACATACGGACAGGGCCCCTCCATGGCTACACCTTC.

This clone was seen a single time. The gene calls are TRBV28 and TRBJ2-7, with a possible D match to TRBD2 (6 bases). Germline V gene data show CDR1 as MDHEN and CDR2 as SYDVKM. V was trimmed by 4 bases and J by 4 bases, leaving 17 bases between them. The CDR3 contains 15 residues. In DNA form, the CDR3 reads TGTGCCAGCAGTTCCGGGACTCCGAAGGGGTACGAGCAGTACTTC. Its translation is CASSSGTPKGYEQYF.

This chain links TRBV5-1 with TRBJ2-2; 8 nucleotides line up with TRBD2. V dropped 0 bases and J dropped 1; count of bases not matched to a gene: 5. In germline, CDR1 is SGHRS, CDR2 YFSETQ. The CDR3 runs 17 residues. CDR3 residues: CASSLGAGLVNTGELFF. The CDR3 DNA is TGCGCCAGCAGCTTGGGTGCGGGACTAGTGAACACCGGGGAGCTGTTTTTT.

This clone was picked up a small number of times. This chain links TRBV2 with TRBJ2-3; D call uncertain. V was pared by 4 bases and J by 2 bases, with 7 bases between. The CDR3 covers 13 residues. CDR1 and CDR2 (germline): SNHLY, FYNNEI. CDR3 sequence reads: CASSARFTDTQYF. For the CDR3, the DNA is TGTGCCAGCAGTGCACGGTTCACAGATACGCAGTATTTT.

Worth noting for this clone: Different DNA sequences within this sample yield the same CDR3. The CDR3: CASSVTGGYEQYV. The CDR3 DNA reads TGTGCCAGCAGTGTCACAGGGGGCTACGAGCAGTACGTC. The chain is built from TRBV2 and TRBJ2-7; 8 bases align to TRBD1. The CDR3 has 13 residues. The junction had 2 bases not matched to a gene; V was cut back by 4 bases and J by 3 bases. Germline V lookup: CDR1 SNHLY, CDR2 FYNNEI.

This clone was observed once. This rearrangement joins TRBV3-1 (or the pseudogene TRBV3-2) to TRBJ2-3; TRBD1 might be the D (6 bases). Germline V lookup: CDR1 LGHDT, CDR2 YNNKEL (reference sequence). V lost 2 bases and J lost 3, with 9 bases in between. The CDR3 totals 14 residues. CDR3 in DNA: TGTGCCAGCAGCCAATCGCAGGGGACAGATACGCAGTATTTT. This encodes CASSQSQGTDTQYF.

The count of this clone is one. The chain carries TRBV4-2 and TRBJ1-4; tentative D call: TRBD1 (6 bases). The V gene lost 0 bases and the J gene lost 8 bases, with 7 bases spanning the gap. The CDR3 has 13 amino acids. Germline-derived CDR1 and CDR2 are LGHNA and YNFKEQ. CDR3 coding DNA: TGTGCCAGCAGCCAAGATCAGGGGGAAAAACTGTTTTTT. This encodes CASSQDQGEKLFF.